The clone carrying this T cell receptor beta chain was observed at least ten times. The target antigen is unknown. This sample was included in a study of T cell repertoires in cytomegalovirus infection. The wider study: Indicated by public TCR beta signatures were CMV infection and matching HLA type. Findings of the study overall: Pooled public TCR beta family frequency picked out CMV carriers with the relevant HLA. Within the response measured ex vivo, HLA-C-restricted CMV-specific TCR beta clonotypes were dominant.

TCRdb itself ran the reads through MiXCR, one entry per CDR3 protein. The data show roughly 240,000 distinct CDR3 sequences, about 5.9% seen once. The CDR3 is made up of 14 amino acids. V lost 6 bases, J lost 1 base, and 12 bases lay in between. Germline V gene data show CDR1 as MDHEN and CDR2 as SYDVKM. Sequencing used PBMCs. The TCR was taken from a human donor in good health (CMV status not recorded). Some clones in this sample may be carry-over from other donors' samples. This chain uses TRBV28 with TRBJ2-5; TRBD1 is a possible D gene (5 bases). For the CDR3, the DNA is TGTGCCAGCAGGGCGACAGTCGGCCAAGAGACCCAGTACTTC. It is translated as CASRATVGQETQYF.